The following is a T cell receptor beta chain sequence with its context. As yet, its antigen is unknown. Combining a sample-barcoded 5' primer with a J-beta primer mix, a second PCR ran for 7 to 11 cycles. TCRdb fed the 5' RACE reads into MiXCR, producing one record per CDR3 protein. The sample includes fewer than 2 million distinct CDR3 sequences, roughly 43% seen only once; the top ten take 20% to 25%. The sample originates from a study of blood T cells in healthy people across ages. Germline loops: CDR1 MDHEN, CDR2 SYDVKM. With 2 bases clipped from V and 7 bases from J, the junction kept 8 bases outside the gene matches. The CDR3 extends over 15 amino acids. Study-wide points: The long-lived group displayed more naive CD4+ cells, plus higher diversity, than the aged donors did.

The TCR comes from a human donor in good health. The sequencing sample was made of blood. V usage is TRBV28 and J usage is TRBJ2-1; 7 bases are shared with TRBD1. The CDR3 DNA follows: TGTGCCAGCAGTTTACAGGGGCAGGGGGAAAATGAGCAGTTCTTC. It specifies CASSLQGQGENEQFF.